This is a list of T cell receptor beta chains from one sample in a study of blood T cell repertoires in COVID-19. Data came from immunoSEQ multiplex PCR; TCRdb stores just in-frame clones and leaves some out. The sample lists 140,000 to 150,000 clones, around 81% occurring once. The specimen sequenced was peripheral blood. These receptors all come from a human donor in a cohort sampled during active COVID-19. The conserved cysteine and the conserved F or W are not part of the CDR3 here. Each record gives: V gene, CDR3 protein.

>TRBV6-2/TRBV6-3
ASSSQAGGVDTQY
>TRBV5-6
ASSYRTYNSPLH
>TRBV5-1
ASSPGLAGVSDTQY
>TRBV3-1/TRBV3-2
ASSPPGGVDTQY
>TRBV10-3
AAHLRGRETQY
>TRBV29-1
SVVGPLGGREPSEQY
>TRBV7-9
ASSLPGNNQPQH
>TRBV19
ASSIGLNNEQF
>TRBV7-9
ASSLALAGGPRVWYEQY
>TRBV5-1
ASNAGTTGANVLT
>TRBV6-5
ASRAGLTYEQY
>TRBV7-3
ASSLARASGINNEQF
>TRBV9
ASSPRQDAYNEQF
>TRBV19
ASSGGRDTEAF
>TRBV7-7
ASSLTRGSQETQY
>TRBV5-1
ASRPGRGGTRTQY
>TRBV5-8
ASNLGGLGDTQY
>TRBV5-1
ASSLGQGLGNEQF
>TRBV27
ASSLFGRVNQPQH
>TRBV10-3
AISESRQGSFYNNSPLH
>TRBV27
ASSFRRSGTFTFSYNSPLH
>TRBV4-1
ASSQAAGVLIETQY
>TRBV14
ASSQDDHPGLAGVSEY
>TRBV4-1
ASSQDHSGGGKQY
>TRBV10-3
AISPGQGGTYEQY
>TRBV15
ATSRVTSANEYQETQY
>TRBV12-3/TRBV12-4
ASSFMNQPQH
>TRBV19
ASSIWGRGYEQY
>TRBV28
ASTTQGSTDTQY
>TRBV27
ASRTGGAGANVLT
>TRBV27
ASSLGQGVGQPQH